These 18 T cell receptor beta chains share one sample of origin, sequenced in a study of CD8+CD57+ T cells in acquired aplastic anemia. Template material for TCR beta VDJ and CDR3 profiling consisted of genomic DNA. TCRdb reprocessed the reads via MiXCR and lists one record per CDR3 protein. The sample records 65,000 or so distinct CDR3 sequences, 50% to 70% being singletons. The specimen was sorted CD4+, CD8+, or CD8+CD57+ T cells (not recorded which) from PBMCs. The receptor set was obtained from a human donor in good health, serving as a control.

The chain employs TRBV29-1 and TRBJ2-3; 9 positions match TRBD2. The CDR3 totals 16 residues. The germline gives CDR1 SQVTM, CDR2 ANQGSEA. J gave up 6 bases and V 3 bases, and 13 bases lay outside the gene matches. This CDR3 reads CSVERPPSGIGDTQYF. CDR3 bases: TGCAGCGTTGAGCGTCCACCTAGCGGGATTGGCGATACGCAGTATTTT.

This clonotype is deemed medium-sized. The chain has TRBV10-3 and TRBJ1-2; D might be TRBD1 (5 bases). V was pared by 10 bases and J by 4 bases, with 19 bases between. The germline gives CDR1 ENHRY, CDR2 SYGVKD. The CDR3 has 14 amino acids. The CDR3 sequence is CATEGSSGLYGYTF. The CDR3 nucleotides are TGTGCCACCGAGGGCAGTTCGGGGCTCTATGGCTACACCTTC.

This clonotype came up a few times. Just one base apart from a much larger clone, this may be a read error. The J gene is TRBJ1-1, the V gene TRBV24-1; no firm D call. Germline V gene sequence: CDR1 KGHDR, CDR2 SFDVKD. The CDR3 contains 13 residues. In DNA, the CDR3 is TGTGCCAGCAGTTTAAAAGTGGGCACTGAAGCTCTCTTT. Its translation: CASSLKVGTEALF.

As for this clonotype: Its ends do not fully match the called genes, so a read error is possible. J is TRBJ1-1 and V is TRBV7-9; 7 nucleotides match TRBD1. Germline V gene sequence: CDR1 SEHNR, CDR2 FQNEAQ (reference sequence). The CDR3 loop spans 14 amino acids. The CDR3 protein is CASTLTGSSTEASF. CDR3 bases: TGTGCCAGTACTTTGACAGGGAGCTCCACTGAAGCTTCCTTT.

This clonotype was counted at least ten times. This rearrangement joins TRBV3-1 to TRBJ2-1, with 9 bases lining up with TRBD2. This CDR3 is 16 amino acids long. The V gene end was trimmed by 3 bases and the J gene end by 4 bases; junction bases not matched to a gene: 7. Germline CDR1 and CDR2: LGHDT and YNNKEL (reference sequence). CDR3 in DNA: TGTGCCAGCAGCCATATAGCTAGCGGGAAATACAATGAGCAGTTCTTC. It encodes CASSHIASGKYNEQFF.

The chain couples TRBV5-1 to TRBJ2-7; D remains unclear. The CDR3 spans 13 residues. V lost 2 bases and J 3 bases, leaving 9 bases between the germline ends. Germline CDR1 is SGHRS and CDR2 is YFSETQ. The CDR3 loop is CASSLGGRYEQYF. CDR3 DNA sequence: TGCGCCAGCAGCTTAGGCGGTCGCTACGAGCAGTACTTC. The entire variable domain, with the rest obtained from reference TRBV5-1 and TRBJ2-7, is as follows: KAGVTQTPRYLIKTRGQQVTLSCSPISGHRSVSWYQQTPGQGLQFLFEYFSETQRNKGNFPGRFSGRQFSNSRSEMNVSTLELGDSALYLCASSLGGRYEQYFGPGTRLTVT.

This clonotype has a single count. The chain links TRBV7-9 to TRBJ2-2; weak D call: TRBD2 (6 bases). CDR3 length equals 15 residues. Germline V CDR1 and CDR2: SEHNR, FQNEAQ (reference sequence). Trimming pared 5 bases from V and 7 bases from J, leaving 17 bases between. The CDR3 DNA is TGTGCCAGCAGCCCGAATCGGGGGTTCAGCGGGGAGCTGTTTTTT. The encoded protein is CASSPNRGFSGELFF.

Worth noting for this clonotype: The conserved phenylalanine or tryptophan normally closing the CDR3 is absent here, so this likely arose from a read error. The chain employs TRBV11-2 and TRBJ1-1; 11 bases are shared with TRBD1. Per the germline V gene, CDR1 is SGHAT and CDR2 is FQNNGV. The CDR3 is 17 residues long. V lost 5 bases to trimming and J lost 1 base; unmatched junction nucleotides: 9. CDR3 DNA: TGTGCCAGCAGCCGGGTCCGGACAGGGGGCCGGAACACTGAAGCTTTCCTT. It codes for CASSRVRTGGRNTEAFL.

In this sample, this clonotype turned up a few times. The rearrangement links TRBV5-6 to TRBJ1-5; D gene unclear. Germline values: CDR1 SGHDT, CDR2 YYEEEE. V was clipped by 0 bases and J by 2 bases, with 15 bases between them. The CDR3 is 17 residues long. The CDR3 region has the DNA TGTGCCAGCAGCTTGGCCAAGGAGGCAAGGGGCAATCAGCCCCAGCATTTT. Its translation is CASSLAKEARGNQPQHF.

The chain employs TRBV25-1 and TRBJ2-1; the D is unclear. Trimming stripped 6 bases from V and 10 bases from J, with 7 bases between. Looked up from germline, CDR1 is MGHDK and CDR2 is SYGVNS. The CDR3 sequence is 10 residues long. CDR3 loop: CASSRLEQFF. In DNA form, the CDR3 reads TGTGCCAGCAGCCGTTTGGAGCAGTTCTTC.

The V and J genes are TRBV19 and TRBJ2-7; TRBD1 agrees at 11 bases. Trimming removed 3 bases from V and 4 bases from J; junction bases left unmatched: 5. The CDR3 sequence is 15 residues long. Germline V gene lookup returns CDR1 LNHDA and CDR2 SQIVND (reference sequence). The CDR3 bases are TGTGCCAGTAGTATCGACCGGGACAGGGGGTACGAGCAGTACTTC. It translates to CASSIDRDRGYEQYF. The full variable domain, completed using reference TRBV19 and TRBJ2-7, is DGGITQSPKYLFRKEGQNVTLSCEQNLNHDAMYWYRQDPGQGLRLIYYSQIVNDFQKGDIAEGYSVSREKKESFPLTVTSAQKNPTAFYLCASSIDRDRGYEQYFGPGTRLTVT.

V and J are TRBV19 and TRBJ2-7, with 7 bases identical to TRBD1. CDR1 is LNHDA, CDR2 SQIVND, per germline (reference sequence). Trimming took 7 bases from V and 4 from J; bases not matched to a gene: 7. This CDR3 has 13 residues. The CDR3 DNA reads TGTGCCAGTATCCCCGGGACAGTGTACGAGCAGTACTTC. This codes for CASIPGTVYEQYF. The whole variable domain, filled in from reference TRBV19 and TRBJ2-7, reads DGGITQSPKYLFRKEGQNVTLSCEQNLNHDAMYWYRQDPGQGLRLIYYSQIVNDFQKGDIAEGYSVSREKKESFPLTVTSAQKNPTAFYLCASIPGTVYEQYFGPGTRLTVT.

This chain joins TRBV9 and TRBJ1-2, with TRBD1 matching over 9 bases. CDR1 and CDR2 from the germline V gene are SGDLS and YYNGEE. V gave up 4 bases and J gave up 3 bases; unmatched junction bases: 4. The CDR3 extends over 14 amino acids. CDR3 region: CASSPGQGYYGYTF. The CDR3 region has the DNA TGTGCCAGCAGCCCCGGACAGGGGTACTATGGCTACACCTTC.

This chain connects TRBV24-1 to TRBJ1-1, with a possible D match to TRBD1 (5 bases). The CDR3 is 13 amino acids. V gave up 5 bases and J gave up 6 bases, with 12 bases separating them. Germline CDR1 is KGHDR and CDR2 is SFDVKD. DNA for the CDR3: TGTGCCACCAGTGCCCTCGGGGGGGCTGAAGCTTTCTTT. The encoded protein is CATSALGGAEAFF.

Remarks on this clonotype: The CDR3 end shows no conserved phenylalanine or tryptophan, and so a read error is likely. V gene TRBV19 combines with J gene TRBJ2-3, with D perhaps matching TRBD2 (5 bases). V gave up 5 bases and J gave up 0 bases, with 12 bases separating them. Germline V gene sequence: CDR1 LNHDA, CDR2 SQIVND (reference sequence). The length of the CDR3 is 15 residues. Here the CDR3 DNA reads TGTGCCAGTAGTTGGGCCAGAGGGAGCACAGATACGCAGTATTCT. It encodes CASSWARGSTDTQYS.

The chain uses TRBV10-2 and TRBJ1-1; D unresolved. Germline-derived CDR1 and CDR2 are WSHSY and SAAADI. The CDR3 length is 12 residues. Trimming cost V 4 bases and J 7 bases, with 10 bases left between them. The chain's CDR3 is CASSAAGDEAFF. CDR3 DNA sequence: TGCGCCAGCAGTGCGGCGGGCGATGAAGCTTTCTTT.

The chain carries TRBV10-3 and TRBJ2-1, with a weak D call TRBD1 (6 bases). Trimming removed 5 bases from V and 5 bases from J, with 10 bases in between. The CDR3 sequence is 13 residues long. Per the germline V gene, CDR1 is ENHRY and CDR2 is SYGVKD. Written as DNA, the CDR3 is TGTGCCATCAGTCTACAGGGTAACAATGAGCAGTTCTTC. Translated, it gives CAISLQGNNEQFF.

This clonotype was picked up many times. The V call is TRBV5-1, the J call TRBJ1-2; tentative D call: TRBD1 (6 bases). CDR1 is SGHRS and CDR2 is YFSETQ in the germline V gene. There are 12 residues in the CDR3. V was shortened by 4 bases and J by 6 bases, with 10 bases between the two germline ends. CDR3 DNA sequence: TGCGCCAGCAGCACTAGGACAGATGGCTACACCTTC. Amino acid sequence: CASSTRTDGYTF.